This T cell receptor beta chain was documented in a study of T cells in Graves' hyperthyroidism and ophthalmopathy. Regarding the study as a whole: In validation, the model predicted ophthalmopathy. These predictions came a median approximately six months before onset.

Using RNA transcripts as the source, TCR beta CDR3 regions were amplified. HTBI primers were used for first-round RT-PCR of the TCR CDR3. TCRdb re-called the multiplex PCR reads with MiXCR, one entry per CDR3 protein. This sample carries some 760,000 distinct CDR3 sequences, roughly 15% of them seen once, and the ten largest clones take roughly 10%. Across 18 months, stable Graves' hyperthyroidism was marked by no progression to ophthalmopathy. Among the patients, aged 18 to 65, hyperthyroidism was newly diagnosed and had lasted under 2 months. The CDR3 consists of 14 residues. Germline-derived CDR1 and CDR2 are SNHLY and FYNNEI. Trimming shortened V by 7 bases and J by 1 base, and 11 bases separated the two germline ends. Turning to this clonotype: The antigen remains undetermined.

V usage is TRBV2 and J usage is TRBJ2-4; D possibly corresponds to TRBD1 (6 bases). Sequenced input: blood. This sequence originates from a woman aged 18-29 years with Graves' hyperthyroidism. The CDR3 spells CASTLGQAKNIQYF. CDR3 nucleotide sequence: TGTGCCAGCACGCTCGGACAGGCCAAAAACATTCAGTACTTC.